These T cell receptor beta chains were read from a single sample in a study of post-analysis software for immune sequencing data. Each CDR3 protein is one row after TCRdb ran MiXCR on the PCR reads. The data hold hundreds of thousands of distinct CDR3 sequences, with just under 30% observed a single time. The source material was blood. Every receptor here comes from a girl under 18 with multiple sclerosis. Each CDR3 is given with its conserved first and last residue. The order of the fields is J gene, V gene, clone size, CDR3 protein. Some rows have no size entry. The others give once, few or many, or a class for an expanded clone.

j_gene: TRBJ2-7; v_gene: TRBV3-1; abundance: many; CDR3aa: CASSQRQALGEQYF
j_gene: TRBJ1-5; v_gene: TRBV12-3/TRBV12-4; abundance: .; CDR3aa: CASSYRADQPQHF
j_gene: TRBJ2-7; v_gene: TRBV20-1; abundance: few; CDR3aa: CSAPSVGTGDYEQYF
j_gene: TRBJ1-2; v_gene: TRBV25-1; abundance: .; CDR3aa: CASSEQGGYGYTF
j_gene: TRBJ2-7; v_gene: TRBV7-9; abundance: .; CDR3aa: CASSRTGTGGDEQYF
j_gene: TRBJ1-1; v_gene: TRBV28; abundance: .; CDR3aa: CASRPAGMGDTEAFF
j_gene: TRBJ2-3; v_gene: TRBV7-9; abundance: .; CDR3aa: CASSLGTGVVTDTQYF
j_gene: TRBJ1-1; v_gene: TRBV24-1; abundance: few; CDR3aa: CATSDRNQEAFF
j_gene: TRBJ2-1; v_gene: TRBV7-2; abundance: .; CDR3aa: CASSIDRTSNEQFF
j_gene: TRBJ1-2; v_gene: TRBV7-2; abundance: .; CDR3aa: CASRPGTGRGYTF
j_gene: .; v_gene: TRBV5-1; abundance: once; CDR3aa: CASSFGGGTGFYEQYF
j_gene: TRBJ2-7; v_gene: TRBV24-1; abundance: .; CDR3aa: CATSEYPGLLHSYEQYF
j_gene: TRBJ1-2; v_gene: TRBV12-3/TRBV12-4; abundance: .; CDR3aa: CASSPRMTGTNYGYTF
j_gene: TRBJ2-7; v_gene: TRBV6-1; abundance: .; CDR3aa: CASSEASSRSGYEQYF
j_gene: TRBJ2-5; v_gene: TRBV6-6; abundance: many; CDR3aa: CASTNRETQYF
j_gene: TRBJ2-1; v_gene: TRBV29-1; abundance: .; CDR3aa: CSGGGDNEQFF
j_gene: TRBJ1-6; v_gene: TRBV27; abundance: few; CDR3aa: CASSLGGLGPPLHF
j_gene: TRBJ2-7; v_gene: TRBV4-3; abundance: many; CDR3aa: CASSQDGTGGNEQYF
j_gene: TRBJ2-7; v_gene: TRBV20-1; abundance: .; CDR3aa: CSARRQGTYEQYF
j_gene: TRBJ2-1; v_gene: TRBV5-5; abundance: .; CDR3aa: CASSYDRQAYNEQFF
j_gene: TRBJ2-4; v_gene: TRBV11-2; abundance: few; CDR3aa: CASSIDRNKNIQYF
j_gene: TRBJ2-1; v_gene: TRBV18; abundance: few; CDR3aa: CASSPTRSSYNEQFF
j_gene: TRBJ2-7; v_gene: TRBV28; abundance: .; CDR3aa: CASSSLGGVPSYEQYF
j_gene: TRBJ1-1; v_gene: TRBV3-1; abundance: once; CDR3aa: CASSQVRYKGSEAFF
j_gene: TRBJ2-3; v_gene: TRBV20-1; abundance: .; CDR3aa: CSAPPGLAGVTDTQYF
j_gene: TRBJ2-1; v_gene: TRBV6-1; abundance: .; CDR3aa: CASRRGLSPLNEQFF